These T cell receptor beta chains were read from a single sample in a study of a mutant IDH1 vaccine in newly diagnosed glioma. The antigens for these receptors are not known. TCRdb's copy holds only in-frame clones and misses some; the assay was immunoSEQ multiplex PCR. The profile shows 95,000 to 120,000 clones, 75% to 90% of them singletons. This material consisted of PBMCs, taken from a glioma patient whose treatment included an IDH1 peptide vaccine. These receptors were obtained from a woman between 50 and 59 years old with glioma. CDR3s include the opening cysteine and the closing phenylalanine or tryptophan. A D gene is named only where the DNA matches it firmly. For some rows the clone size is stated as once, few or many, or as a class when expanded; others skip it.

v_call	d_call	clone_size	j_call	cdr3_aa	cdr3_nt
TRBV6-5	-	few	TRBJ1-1	CASSYRQGRTEAFF	TGTGCCAGCAGTTACCGGCAGGGTCGCACTGAAGCTTTCTTT
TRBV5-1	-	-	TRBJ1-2	CASSLFSSRSYTF	TGCGCCAGCAGCTTGTTCTCTAGCAGGAGCTACACCTTC
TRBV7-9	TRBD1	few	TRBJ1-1	CASSIVGTGSEAFF	TGTGCCAGCAGCATTGTTGGGACAGGTTCTGAAGCTTTCTTT
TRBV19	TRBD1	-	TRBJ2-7	CASSLGQDYEQYF	TGTGCCAGTAGCCTCGGACAGGACTACGAGCAGTACTTC
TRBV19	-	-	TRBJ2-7	CASSILGQFHEQYF	TGTGCCAGTAGTATTCTCGGACAGTTCCACGAGCAGTACTTC
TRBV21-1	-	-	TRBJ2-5	CASSKVRVVTPEETQYF	TGTGCCAGCAGCAAAGTTAGGGTTGTGACTCCTGAAGAGACCCAGTACTTC
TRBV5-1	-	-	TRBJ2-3	CASSLVSGGTDTQYF	TGCGCCAGCAGCTTGGTGTCGGGAGGCACAGATACGCAGTATTTT
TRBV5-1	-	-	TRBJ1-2	CATKSALGDYGYTF	TGCGCCACCAAGAGCGCACTAGGGGACTATGGCTACACCTTC
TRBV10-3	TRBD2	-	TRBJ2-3	CATKREGNTDTQYF	TGTGCCACCAAGCGGGAGGGAAACACAGATACGCAGTATTTT
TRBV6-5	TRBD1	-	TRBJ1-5	CASSSGQGFNQPQHF	TGTGCCAGCAGTTCCGGACAGGGCTTCAATCAGCCCCAGCATTTT
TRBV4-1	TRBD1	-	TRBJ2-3	CASSYPGQGAGDTQYF	TGCGCCAGCAGCTACCCCGGACAGGGGGCAGGAGATACGCAGTATTTT
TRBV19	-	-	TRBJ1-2	CASTPRKVGYGYTF	TGTGCCAGTACCCCAAGGAAGGTCGGCTATGGCTACACCTTC
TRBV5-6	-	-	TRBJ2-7	CASSLLALSYEQYF	TGTGCCAGCAGCCTGCTAGCCCTTTCCTACGAGCAGTACTTC
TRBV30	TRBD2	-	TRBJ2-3	CAWSVPSGSSADTQYF	TGTGCCTGGAGTGTTCCTAGCGGGAGTTCAGCAGATACGCAGTATTTT
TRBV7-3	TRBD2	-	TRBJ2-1	CASSLGGSLTYEQFF	TGTGCCAGCAGCTTAGGCGGGAGTCTAACGTATGAGCAGTTCTTC
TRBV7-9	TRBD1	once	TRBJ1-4	CASSLTAGGGNEKLFF	TGTGCCAGCAGCTTAACGGCAGGGGGTGGTAATGAAAAACTGTTTTTT
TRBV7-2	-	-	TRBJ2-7	CASSLVLGEQYF	TGTGCCAGCAGCCTAGTGCTTGGCGAGCAGTACTTC
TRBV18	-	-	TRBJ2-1	CASSPLGGAGNSNEQFF	TGTGCCAGCTCCCCCCTCGGGGGAGCCGGGAATTCCAATGAGCAGTTCTTC
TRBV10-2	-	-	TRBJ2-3	CASSGGTTDTQYF	TGCGCCAGCAGTGGCGGGACCACAGATACGCAGTATTTT
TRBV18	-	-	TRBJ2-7	CASSPPPGYEQYF	TGTGCCAGCTCACCACCGCCAGGCTACGAGCAGTACTTC
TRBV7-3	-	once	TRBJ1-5	CASSLKRGQPQHF	TGTGCCAGCAGCTTAAAGCGAGGTCAGCCCCAGCATTTT
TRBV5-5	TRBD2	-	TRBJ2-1	CASSFSRTSGEYNEQFF	TGTGCCAGCAGCTTCTCGAGGACTAGCGGAGAGTACAATGAGCAGTTCTTC
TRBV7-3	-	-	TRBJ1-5	CASSLNGVNQPQHF	TGTGCCAGCAGCTTAAACGGAGTCAATCAGCCCCAGCATTTT